This entry concerns a single T cell receptor (beta chain). Antigen specificity is unknown. Stated treatment: 19 received Ad26.COV2.S at low or high dose, single or two shots; several received placebo; per-sample allocation not given. The investigators took samples on day 63 after the first vaccine or placebo injection. Trimming shortened V by 5 bases and J by 10 bases, and 18 bases separated the two germline ends. CDR1 is SGHDT and CDR2 is YYEEEE in the germline V gene. The CDR3 length is 14 residues. This entry belongs to a study of Ad26.COV2.S vaccination and SARS-CoV-2 variants. Study information: Donor got 5x10^10 or 1x10^11 viral particles of Ad26.COV2.S. Study-wide points: Possible underestimation of total T cell responses by the TCR breadth and depth analyses was noted. Vaccine recipients had higher spike-specific TCR breadth than placebo recipients. Participants given vaccine showed non-spike TCR breadth similar to that of placebo recipients.

TCRdb keeps only in-frame clones here, not all; method: immunoSEQ multiplex PCR. The table has around 450,000 clones, roughly 91% seen once. The chain uses TRBV5-6 and TRBJ2-2; tentative D call: TRBD1 (6 bases). Here the sequenced sample was peripheral blood, taken in a trial of Ad26.COV2.S vaccine versus placebo. The TCR originated in a person aged 18 to 59 who received the Ad26.COV2.S COVID-19 vaccine or a placebo. CDR3 residues: CASRLDRTHTELFF. As DNA, the CDR3 is TGTGCCAGCAGACTCGACAGGACCCACACGGAGCTGTTTTTT.